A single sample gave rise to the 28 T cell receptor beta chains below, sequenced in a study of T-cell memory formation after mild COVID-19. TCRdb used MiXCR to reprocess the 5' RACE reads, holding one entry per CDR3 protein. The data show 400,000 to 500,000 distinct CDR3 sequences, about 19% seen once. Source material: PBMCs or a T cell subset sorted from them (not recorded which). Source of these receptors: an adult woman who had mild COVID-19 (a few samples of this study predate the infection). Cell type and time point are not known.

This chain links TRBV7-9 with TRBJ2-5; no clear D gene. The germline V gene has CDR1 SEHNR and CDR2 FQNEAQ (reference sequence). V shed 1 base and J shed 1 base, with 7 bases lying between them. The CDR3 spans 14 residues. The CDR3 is CASSLDPVQETQYF. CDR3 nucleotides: TGTGCCAGCAGCTTAGATCCAGTCCAAGAGACCCAGTACTTC.

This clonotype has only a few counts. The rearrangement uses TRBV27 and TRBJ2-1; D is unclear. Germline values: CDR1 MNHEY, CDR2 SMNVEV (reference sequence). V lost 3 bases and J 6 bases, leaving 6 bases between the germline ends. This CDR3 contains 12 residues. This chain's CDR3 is CASSFVGNEQFF. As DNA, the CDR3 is TGTGCCAGCAGTTTTGTGGGCAATGAGCAGTTCTTC.

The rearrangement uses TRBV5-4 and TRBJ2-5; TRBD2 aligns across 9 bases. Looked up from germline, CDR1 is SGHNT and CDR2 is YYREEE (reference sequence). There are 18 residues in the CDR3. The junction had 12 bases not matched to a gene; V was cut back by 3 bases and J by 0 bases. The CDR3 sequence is CASSSSGLALTNQETQYF. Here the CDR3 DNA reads TGTGCCAGCAGCTCCTCCGGACTAGCGTTAACCAACCAAGAGACCCAGTACTTC.

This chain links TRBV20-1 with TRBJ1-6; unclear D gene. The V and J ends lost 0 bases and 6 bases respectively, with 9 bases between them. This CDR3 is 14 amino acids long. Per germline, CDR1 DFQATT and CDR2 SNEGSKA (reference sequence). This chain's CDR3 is CSARDEGGNSPLHF. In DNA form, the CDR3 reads TGCAGTGCTAGAGATGAGGGAGGTAATTCACCCCTCCACTTT.

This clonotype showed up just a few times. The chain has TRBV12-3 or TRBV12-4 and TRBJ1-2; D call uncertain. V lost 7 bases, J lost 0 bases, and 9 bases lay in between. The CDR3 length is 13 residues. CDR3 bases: TGTGCCAGCACCCTAACCACTAACTATGGCTACACCTTC. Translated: CASTLTTNYGYTF.

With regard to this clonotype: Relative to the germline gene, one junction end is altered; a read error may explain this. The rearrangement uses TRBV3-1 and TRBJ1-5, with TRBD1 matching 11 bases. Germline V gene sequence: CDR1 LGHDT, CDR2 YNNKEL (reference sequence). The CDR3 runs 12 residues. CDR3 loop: CASSRGQGVLDF. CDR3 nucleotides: TGTGCCAGCAGCCGGGGACAGGGGGTTTTGGATTTT.

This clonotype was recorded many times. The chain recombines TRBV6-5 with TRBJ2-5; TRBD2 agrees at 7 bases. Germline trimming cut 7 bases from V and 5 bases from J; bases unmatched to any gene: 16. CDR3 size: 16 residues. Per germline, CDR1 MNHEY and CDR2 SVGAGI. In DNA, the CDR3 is TGTGCCAGCACTACAGATGGACTAGATAAGAGGGAGACCCAGTACTTC. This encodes CASTTDGLDKRETQYF.

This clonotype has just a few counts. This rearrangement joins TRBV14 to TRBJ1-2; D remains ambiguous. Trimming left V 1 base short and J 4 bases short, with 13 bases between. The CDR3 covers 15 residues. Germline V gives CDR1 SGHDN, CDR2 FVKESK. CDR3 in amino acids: CASSQVITPAYGYTF. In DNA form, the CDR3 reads TGTGCCAGCAGCCAAGTCATAACGCCAGCCTATGGCTACACCTTC.

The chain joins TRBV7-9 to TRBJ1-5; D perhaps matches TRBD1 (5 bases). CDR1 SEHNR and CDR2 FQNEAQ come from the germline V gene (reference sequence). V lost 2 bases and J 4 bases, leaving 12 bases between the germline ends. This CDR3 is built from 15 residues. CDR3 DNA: TGTGCCAGCAGCTTATCCGGAGGGACTAATCAGCCCCAGCATTTT. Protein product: CASSLSGGTNQPQHF.

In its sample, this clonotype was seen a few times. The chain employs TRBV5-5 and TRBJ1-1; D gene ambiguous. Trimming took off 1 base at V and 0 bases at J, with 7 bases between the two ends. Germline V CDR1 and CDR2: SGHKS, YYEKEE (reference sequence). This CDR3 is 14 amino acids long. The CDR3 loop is CASSLTPMNTEAFF. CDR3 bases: TGTGCCAGCAGCTTGACACCGATGAACACTGAAGCTTTCTTT.

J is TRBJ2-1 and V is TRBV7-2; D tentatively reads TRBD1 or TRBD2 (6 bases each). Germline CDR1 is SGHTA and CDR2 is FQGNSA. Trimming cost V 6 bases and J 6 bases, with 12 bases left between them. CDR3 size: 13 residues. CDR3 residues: CASRVRGRNEQFF. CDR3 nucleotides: TGTGCCAGCAGGGTTCGGGGGCGCAATGAGCAGTTCTTC.

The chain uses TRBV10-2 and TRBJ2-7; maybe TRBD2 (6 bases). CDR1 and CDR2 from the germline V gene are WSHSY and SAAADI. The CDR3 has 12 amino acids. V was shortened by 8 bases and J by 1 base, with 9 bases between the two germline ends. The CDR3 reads CASGDLSYEQYF. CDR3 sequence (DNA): TGCGCCAGCGGGGACTTGTCCTACGAGCAGTACTTC.

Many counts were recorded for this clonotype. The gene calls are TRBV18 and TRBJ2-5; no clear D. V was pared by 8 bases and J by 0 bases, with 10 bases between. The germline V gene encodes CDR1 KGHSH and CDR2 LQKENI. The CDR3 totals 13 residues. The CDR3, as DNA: TGTGCCAGCAGCCCTTCGTACCAAGAGACCCAGTACTTC. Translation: CASSPSYQETQYF. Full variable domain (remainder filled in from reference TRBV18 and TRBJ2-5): NAGVMQNPRHLVRRRGQEARLRCSPMKGHSHVYWYRQLPEEGLKFMVYLQKENIIDESGMPKERFSAEFPKEGPSILRIQQVVRGDSAAYFCASSPSYQETQYFGPGTRLLVL.

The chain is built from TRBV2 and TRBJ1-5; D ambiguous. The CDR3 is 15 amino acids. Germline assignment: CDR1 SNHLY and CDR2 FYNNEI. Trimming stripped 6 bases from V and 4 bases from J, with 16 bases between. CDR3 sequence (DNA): TGTGCCAGCAGGCCCGGTGGGGTGGAAAATCAGCCCCAGCATTTT. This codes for CASRPGGVENQPQHF. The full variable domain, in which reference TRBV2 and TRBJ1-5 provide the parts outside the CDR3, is EPEVTQTPSHQVTQMGQEVILRCVPISNHLYFYWYRQILGQKVEFLVSFYNNEISEKSEIFDDQFSVERPDGSNFTLKIRSTKLEDSAMYFCASRPGGVENQPQHFGDGTRLSIL.

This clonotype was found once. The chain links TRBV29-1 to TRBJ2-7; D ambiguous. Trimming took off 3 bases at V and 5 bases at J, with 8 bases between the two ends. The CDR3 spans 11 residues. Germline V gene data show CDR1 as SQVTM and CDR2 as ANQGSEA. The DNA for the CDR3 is TGCAGCGTTGAGGTGTGGGACGAGCAGTACTTC. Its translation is CSVEVWDEQYF.

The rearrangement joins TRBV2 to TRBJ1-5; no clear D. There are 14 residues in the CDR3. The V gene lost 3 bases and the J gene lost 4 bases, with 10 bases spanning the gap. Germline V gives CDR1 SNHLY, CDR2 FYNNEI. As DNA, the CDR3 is TGTGCCAGCAGTGATCCCCGAGGAAATCAGCCCCAGCATTTT. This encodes CASSDPRGNQPQHF.

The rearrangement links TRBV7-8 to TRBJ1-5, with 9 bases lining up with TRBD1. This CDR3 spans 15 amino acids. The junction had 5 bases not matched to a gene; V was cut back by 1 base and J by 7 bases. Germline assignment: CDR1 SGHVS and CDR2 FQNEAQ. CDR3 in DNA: TGTGCCAGCAGCTTAGATGGGACAGGGTACCAGCCCCAGCATTTT. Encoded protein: CASSLDGTGYQPQHF.

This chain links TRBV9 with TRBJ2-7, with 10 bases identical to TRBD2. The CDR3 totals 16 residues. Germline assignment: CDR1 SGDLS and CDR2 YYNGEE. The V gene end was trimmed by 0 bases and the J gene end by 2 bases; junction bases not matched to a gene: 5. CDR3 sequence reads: CASSVGSGGGTYEQYF. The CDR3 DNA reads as TGTGCCAGCAGCGTAGGAAGCGGGGGGGGAACCTACGAGCAGTACTTC.

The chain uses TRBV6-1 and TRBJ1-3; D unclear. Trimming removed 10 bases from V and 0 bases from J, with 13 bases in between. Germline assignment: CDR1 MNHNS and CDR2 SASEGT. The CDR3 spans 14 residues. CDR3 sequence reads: CAISDGFSGNTIYF. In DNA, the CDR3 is TGTGCCATCTCGGACGGCTTCTCTGGAAACACCATATATTTT.

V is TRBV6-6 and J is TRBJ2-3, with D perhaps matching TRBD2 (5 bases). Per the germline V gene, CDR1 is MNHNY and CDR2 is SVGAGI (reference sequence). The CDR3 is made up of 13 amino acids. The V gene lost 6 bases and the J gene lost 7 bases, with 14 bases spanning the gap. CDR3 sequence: CASSRTRGHTQYF. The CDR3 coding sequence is TGTGCCAGCAGCCGGACCCGGGGTCATACGCAGTATTTT.

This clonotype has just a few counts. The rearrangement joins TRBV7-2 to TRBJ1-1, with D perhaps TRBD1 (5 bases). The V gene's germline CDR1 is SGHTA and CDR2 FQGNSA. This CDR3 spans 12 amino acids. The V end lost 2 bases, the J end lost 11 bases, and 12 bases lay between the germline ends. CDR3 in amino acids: CASSLQGRQAFF. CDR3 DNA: TGTGCCAGCAGCTTACAGGGCCGCCAGGCTTTCTTT.

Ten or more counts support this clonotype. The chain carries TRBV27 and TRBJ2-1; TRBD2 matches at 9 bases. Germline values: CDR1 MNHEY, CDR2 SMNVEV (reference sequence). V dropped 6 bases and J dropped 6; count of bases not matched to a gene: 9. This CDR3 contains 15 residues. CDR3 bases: TGTGCCAGCAGCTCTGGGGGACTAGCAGGCAATGAGCAGTTCTTC. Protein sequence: CASSSGGLAGNEQFF.

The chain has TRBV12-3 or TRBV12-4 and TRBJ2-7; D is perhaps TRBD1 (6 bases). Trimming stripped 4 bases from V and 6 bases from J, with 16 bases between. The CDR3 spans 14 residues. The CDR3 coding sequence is TGTGCCAGCAGTTCAGGGGCCTTGTCGGGCGAGCAGTACTTC. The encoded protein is CASSSGALSGEQYF.

The CDR3 here is CAWSPKGRLLEQFF. DNA of the CDR3: TGTGCCTGGAGTCCCAAGGGGCGCTTACTGGAGCAGTTCTTC. The genes are TRBV30 and TRBJ2-1, with D possibly TRBD1 on 5 matching bases. The germline V gene encodes CDR1 GTSNPN and CDR2 SVGIG (reference sequence). The CDR3 covers 14 residues. V shed 2 bases and J shed 10 bases, with 18 bases lying between them.

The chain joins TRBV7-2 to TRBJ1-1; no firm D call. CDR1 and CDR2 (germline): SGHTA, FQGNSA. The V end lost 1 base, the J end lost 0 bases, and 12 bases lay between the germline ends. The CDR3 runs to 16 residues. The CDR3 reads CASSLESLRVNTEAFF. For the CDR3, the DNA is TGTGCCAGCAGCTTAGAATCGTTGAGGGTGAACACTGAAGCTTTCTTT.

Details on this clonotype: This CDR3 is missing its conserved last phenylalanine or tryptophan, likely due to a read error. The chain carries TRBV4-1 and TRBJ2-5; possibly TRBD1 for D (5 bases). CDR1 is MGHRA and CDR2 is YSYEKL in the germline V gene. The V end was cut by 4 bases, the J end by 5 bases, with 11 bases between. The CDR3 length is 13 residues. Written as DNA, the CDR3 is TGCGCCAGCAGCCTAGGGGTGGGGGAGACCCAGTACTAC. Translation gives CASSLGVGETQYY.

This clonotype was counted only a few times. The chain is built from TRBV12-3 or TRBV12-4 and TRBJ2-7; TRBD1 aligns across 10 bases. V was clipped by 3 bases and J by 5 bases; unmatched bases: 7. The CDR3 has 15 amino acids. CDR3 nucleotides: TGTGCCAGCAGTTTGGGACAGGGGAGGGTCGACGAGCAGTACTTC. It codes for CASSLGQGRVDEQYF.

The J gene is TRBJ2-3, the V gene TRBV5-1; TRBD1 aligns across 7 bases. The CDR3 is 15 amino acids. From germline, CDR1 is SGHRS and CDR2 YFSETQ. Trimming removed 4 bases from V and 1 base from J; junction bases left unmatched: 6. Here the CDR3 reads CASSGGQAGTDTQYF. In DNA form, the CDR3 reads TGCGCCAGCAGCGGCGGACAGGCGGGCACAGATACGCAGTATTTT.